The 24 T cell receptor beta chains reported below all come from one sample, sequenced in a study of blood T cells in healthy people across ages. The authors ran a second PCR of roughly 6 to 11 cycles using a sample-barcoded 5' primer and a J-beta primer mix. TCRdb re-derived calls from the 5' RACE reads in MiXCR, one entry per CDR3 protein. The sample has around 970,000 distinct CDR3 sequences; around 54% are singletons. Sample: blood. The receptors come from a woman aged 55-69 years in good health.

The chain joins TRBV27 to TRBJ2-5, with D tentatively TRBD2 (5 bases). The J call may be mistaken, given a closer DNA end match to TRBJ2-7. The CDR3 totals 13 residues. CDR1 and CDR2 (germline): MNHEY, SMNVEV (reference sequence). The chain's CDR3 is CASSVLVNYEQYF. The CDR3 DNA is TGTGCCAGCAGTGTACTAGTGAACTACGAGCAGTACTTC.

V and J are TRBV11-2 and TRBJ2-5; 7 positions match TRBD2. This CDR3 contains 17 residues. V lost 4 bases, J lost 9 bases, and 20 bases stayed unmatched. CDR1 and CDR2 (germline): SGHAT, FQNNGV. For the CDR3, the DNA is TGTGCCAGCAGCTCCATTAACACTAAGACTAGCCCGTACTCCCAGTACTTC. As protein: CASSSINTKTSPYSQYF.

DNA of the CDR3: TGTGCCAGCAGTCGGGATAGCGGGCCAGCCGGAGAGCAGTACTTC. Amino acid sequence: CASSRDSGPAGEQYF. V usage is TRBV27 and J usage is TRBJ2-1; 7 positions agree with TRBD2. Gene TRBJ2-7 matches the end of the DNA better, so the J call may be wrong. Germline CDR1 and CDR2: MNHEY and SMNVEV (reference sequence). This CDR3 has 15 amino acids.

V usage is TRBV20-1 and J usage is TRBJ2-3; 10 bases align to TRBD2. The CDR3 sequence is 19 residues long. V trimming: 1 base; J trimming: 1 base; junction bases outside the gene matches: 14. CDR1 is DFQATT, CDR2 SNEGSKA, per germline (reference sequence). The CDR3 DNA sequence: TGCAGTGCTAGAGTTTTTAGCGGGAGGATCCCCTTCGGCACAGATACGCAGTATTTT. This translates into CSARVFSGRIPFGTDTQYF.

The sample holds a few counts of this clonotype. V and J are TRBV20-1 and TRBJ2-1; D tentatively reads TRBD1 or TRBD2 (5 bases each). Germline V CDR1 and CDR2: DFQATT, SNEGSKA (reference sequence). V gave up 4 bases and J gave up 8 bases, with 12 bases separating them. CDR3 size: 12 residues. The DNA for the CDR3 is TGCAGTGCTACAGGGAGTAGATATGAGCAGTTCTTC. This gives the protein CSATGSRYEQFF.

Only one count was recorded for this clonotype. The J gene is TRBJ2-1, the V gene TRBV7-8; D gene uncertain. The CDR3 spans 16 residues. Between the trimmed V and J ends, which lost 5 bases and 1 base, there was a span of 15 bases. The germline gives CDR1 SGHVS, CDR2 FQNEAQ. CDR3 DNA sequence: TGTGCCAGCAGCCCTAGGGTCAGCGAGTCCTACAATGAGCAGTTCTTC. It translates to CASSPRVSESYNEQFF. Full variable domain (remainder filled in from reference TRBV7-8 and TRBJ2-1): GAGVSQSPRYKVAKRGQDVALRCDPISGHVSLFWYQQALGQGPEFLTYFQNEAQLDKSGLPSDRFFAERPEGSVSTLKIQRTQQEDSAVYLCASSPRVSESYNEQFFGPGTRLTVL.

The CDR3, as DNA: TGCAGTGCTAGGGGCGACTACCTGGACGAGCAGTACTTC. It encodes CSARGDYLDEQYF. The chain couples TRBV20-1 to TRBJ2-1; D is possibly TRBD2 (5 bases). Judging by the DNA end, TRBJ2-7 fits better; the J call may be wrong. This CDR3 comprises 13 residues. Germline CDR1 DFQATT, CDR2 SNEGSKA (reference sequence).

The V gene is TRBV5-1, the J gene TRBJ2-7; no reliable D call. The CDR3 has 14 residues. Trimming left V 4 bases short and J 2 bases short, with 13 bases between. Germline-derived CDR1 and CDR2 are SGHRS and YFSETQ. CDR3 residues: CASSPAGRAYEQYF. The DNA for the CDR3 is TGCGCCAGCAGCCCTGCTGGTCGGGCCTACGAGCAGTACTTC.

This chain connects TRBV20-1 to TRBJ2-7; TRBD1 is a possible D gene (7 bases). Near its end, the DNA agrees better with TRBJ2-5, so the J call may be wrong. The CDR3 extends over 14 amino acids. Germline CDR1 DFQATT, CDR2 SNEGSKA (reference sequence). The CDR3 DNA reads as TGCAGTGCTATTAGAGGAGGGGGCATAGAGACCCAGTACTTC. Amino acid sequence: CSAIRGGGIETQYF.

This clonotype was seen more than once but under ten times. CDR3 amino acids: CSSLLRTVLREQYF. The CDR3 DNA sequence: TGCAGCTCCCTACTGAGGACGGTTCTCCGGGAGCAGTACTTC. The genes are TRBV29-1 and TRBJ2-7; D is unresolved. CDR3 length equals 14 residues. Looked up from germline, CDR1 is SQVTM and CDR2 is ANQGSEA. V lost 8 bases to trimming and J lost 7 bases, with 24 bases between them.

Comment on this clonotype: One base away lies a much larger clone, so this may be a sequencing read error. V usage is TRBV29-1 and J usage is TRBJ2-4; D unresolved. Trimming cost V 0 bases and J 6 bases, with 9 bases left between them. Germline V CDR1 and CDR2: SQVTM, ANQGSEA. The length of the CDR3 is 13 residues. The CDR3 reads CSVEDSRRNIQYF. CDR3 DNA: TGCAGCGTTGAAGATTCTCGACGAAACATTCAGTACTTC.

In this sample, this clonotype turned up a few times. The chain uses TRBV12-3 or TRBV12-4 and TRBJ1-4, with D possibly being TRBD1 (5 bases). CDR3 length: 16 amino acids. V was pared by 5 bases and J by 0 bases, with 13 bases between. The CDR3 is CASSPLQGPTNEKLFF. CDR3 in DNA: TGTGCCAGCAGTCCCCTCCAGGGCCCAACTAATGAAAAACTGTTTTTT.

J is TRBJ2-5 and V is TRBV5-5; D perhaps matches TRBD2 (5 bases). Germline V gene data show CDR1 as SGHKS and CDR2 as YYEKEE (reference sequence). Trimming removed 2 bases from V and 11 bases from J, with 22 bases in between. The CDR3 totals 15 residues. CDR3: CASSFSWEFWNEQYF. The DNA for the CDR3 is TGTGCCAGCAGCTTTTCGTGGGAGTTTTGGAATGAGCAGTACTTC. Based on the CDR3 plus reference TRBV5-5 and TRBJ2-5, the full variable domain is DAGVTQSPTHLIKTRGQQVTLRCSPISGHKSVSWYQQVLGQGPQFIFQYYEKEERGRGNFPDRFSARQFPNYSSELNVNALLLGDSALYLCASSFSWEFWNEQYFGPGTRLLVL.

The CDR3 protein is CASSPMGNYNSPLHF. The DNA for the CDR3 is TGTGCCAGCAGCCCGATGGGGAACTATAATTCACCCCTCCACTTT. The J gene is TRBJ1-6, the V gene TRBV4-2, with D unresolved. The CDR3 length is 15 residues. Trimming took 4 bases from V and 3 from J, leaving 10 bases between them. Germline V gene data show CDR1 as LGHNA and CDR2 as YNFKEQ.

This clonotype was counted only a few times. The chain is built from TRBV5-5 and TRBJ1-2, with TRBD1 matching 9 bases. The CDR3 has 15 residues. J lost 5 bases, V lost 4 bases, and 9 bases had no gene match. Germline CDR1 and CDR2: SGHKS and YYEKEE (reference sequence). The CDR3 nucleotides read TGTGCCAGCAGCACAAGGACAGGGGATAGTTATGGCTACACCTTC. Translated, it gives CASSTRTGDSYGYTF. Together with reference TRBV5-5 and TRBJ1-2, the CDR3 gives the full variable domain: DAGVTQSPTHLIKTRGQQVTLRCSPISGHKSVSWYQQVLGQGPQFIFQYYEKEERGRGNFPDRFSARQFPNYSSELNVNALLLGDSALYLCASSTRTGDSYGYTFGSGTRLTVV.

The rearrangement joins TRBV25-1 to TRBJ2-3, with a possible D match to TRBD2 (6 bases). The CDR3 extends over 14 amino acids. The germline V gene has CDR1 MGHDK and CDR2 SYGVNS. Trimming cost V 10 bases and J 1 base, with 15 bases left between them. The CDR3 DNA reads TGTGCCACCATCCGGGAGTTGGGCACAGATACGCAGTATTTT. Residues: CATIRELGTDTQYF. Together with reference TRBV25-1 and TRBJ2-3, the CDR3 gives the full variable domain: EADIYQTPRYLVIGTGKKITLECSQTMGHDKMYWYQQDPGMELHLIHYSYGVNSTEKGDLSSESTVSRIRTEHFPLTLESARPSHTSQYLCATIRELGTDTQYFGPGTRLTVL.

This clonotype came up a few times. The chain carries TRBV5-1 and TRBJ2-1, with 9 nucleotides matching TRBD2. From germline, CDR1 is SGHRS and CDR2 YFSETQ. CDR3 length: 15 residues. Trimming at V came to 4 bases and at J to 12 bases, leaving 14 bases not matched to a gene. The DNA of the CDR3 is TGCGCCAGCAGCCAGCGGGAGGACCTAACCGCGGGGCAGTTCTTC. Translation: CASSQREDLTAGQFF.

This clonotype appeared a few times. The chain has TRBV7-2 and TRBJ2-7; 11 bases align to TRBD2. Germline CDR1 SGHTA, CDR2 FQGNSA. This CDR3 contains 14 residues. Germline trimming cut 3 bases from V and 7 bases from J; bases unmatched to any gene: 5. Here the CDR3 DNA reads TGTGCCAGCAGCTTCCTGACTAGCGGGACGGAGCAGTACTTC. Residues: CASSFLTSGTEQYF.

This chain links TRBV12-3 or TRBV12-4 with TRBJ2-4, with D possibly matching TRBD2 (5 bases). Deletions cut 0 bases from V and 9 bases from J, with 15 bases between. CDR3 length: 15 amino acids. The CDR3 loop is CASSLARGFEGIQYF. DNA for the CDR3: TGTGCCAGCAGTTTAGCGCGAGGGTTCGAGGGCATTCAGTACTTC.

The rearrangement links TRBV7-9 to TRBJ2-1; TRBD2 aligns across 14 bases. The CDR3 has 15 amino acids. CDR1 and CDR2 from the germline V gene are SEHNR and FQNEAQ (reference sequence). The J segment lost 7 bases and the V segment lost 5 bases, leaving 4 bases of the junction unmatched. The CDR3 bases are TGTGCCAGCAGCACAGGGACTAGCGGGAGAAATGAGCAGTTCTTC. It encodes CASSTGTSGRNEQFF.

Written as DNA, the CDR3 is TGTGCCACGCGCAGGGACAGTCTGGAATTTAGCTACGAGCAGTACTTC. Translation gives CATRRDSLEFSYEQYF. The chain couples TRBV10-3 to TRBJ2-5; 7 bases are shared with TRBD1. The tail of the sequence fits TRBJ2-7 better, so the J call may be wrong. Germline CDR1 is ENHRY and CDR2 is SYGVKD. The CDR3 totals 16 residues.

Notes on this clonotype: A much more abundant neighbour one base away suggests this may be a read error. V gene TRBV7-2 combines with J gene TRBJ2-7; 10 bases map to TRBD2. There are 15 residues in the CDR3. Germline lookup yields CDR1 SGHTA and CDR2 FQGNSA. The CDR3 bases are TGTGCCAGCAGCACGGGACTAGCGTACTCCGACGAGCAGTACTTC. As protein: CASSTGLAYSDEQYF.

The chain employs TRBV6-6 and TRBJ1-4, with D possibly being TRBD1 (5 bases). CDR3 size: 13 residues. The germline gives CDR1 MNHNY, CDR2 SVGAGI (reference sequence). Trimming took 5 bases from V and 5 from J, leaving 9 bases between them. CDR3 residues: CASSKYRNEKLFF. The CDR3, as DNA: TGTGCCAGCAGTAAATACAGGAATGAAAAACTGTTTTTT.

The chain uses TRBV20-1 and TRBJ2-1, with D tentatively TRBD1 or TRBD2 (5 bases each). Germline values: CDR1 DFQATT, CDR2 SNEGSKA (reference sequence). V lost 6 bases and J lost 0, with 12 bases in between. CDR3 length: 14 residues. In DNA, the CDR3 is TGCAGTGCACCAGGGAGTAGCTCCTACAATGAGCAGTTCTTC. Residues: CSAPGSSSYNEQFF.